This T cell receptor (beta chain) was profiled in a study of vaccination effects on CD4 cells after COVID-19. The protocol was immunoSEQ multiplex PCR, while the TCRdb copy is restricted to in-frame clones and leaves out a portion. Of some 22,000 clones in the sample, about two thirds were seen once. Sequencing followed a ViraFEST assay step that expanded antigen-specific CD4+ T cells with viral peptide pools. CD4+ T cell isolation took place after about 11 days of culture. Vaccinated participants had no history of SARS-CoV-2 infection and tested negative for nucleocapsid antibodies. With respect to this clone: The antigen is not known.

Looked up from germline, CDR1 is GTSNPN and CDR2 is SVGIG (reference sequence). The CDR3 is made up of 15 amino acids. V gave up 5 bases and J gave up 4 bases; unmatched junction bases: 10. The sample was CD4+ T cells from PBMCs cultured with HCoV-OC43 spike peptides, taken before COVID-19 vaccination. This sample's subset: HCoV-OC43 spike overlapping peptide pool stimulation. The source of this sequence is a human donor who received a COVID-19 vaccine. The chain carries TRBV30 and TRBJ2-5; 10 positions match TRBD2. The CDR3 reads CAWGKSGGAGETQYF. In nucleotides, the CDR3 is TGTGCCTGGGGTAAAAGCGGGGGGGCCGGAGAGACCCAGTACTTC.